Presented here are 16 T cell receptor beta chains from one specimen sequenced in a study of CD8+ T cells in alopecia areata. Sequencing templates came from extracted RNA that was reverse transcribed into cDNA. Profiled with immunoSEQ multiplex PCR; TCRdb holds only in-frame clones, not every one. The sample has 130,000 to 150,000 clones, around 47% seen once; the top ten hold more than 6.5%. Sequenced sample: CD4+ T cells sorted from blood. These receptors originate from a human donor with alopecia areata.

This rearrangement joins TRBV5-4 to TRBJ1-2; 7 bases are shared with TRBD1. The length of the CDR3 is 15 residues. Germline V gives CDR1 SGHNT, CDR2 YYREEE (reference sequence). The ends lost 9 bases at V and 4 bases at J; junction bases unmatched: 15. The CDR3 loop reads CATGQDSLPIYGYTF. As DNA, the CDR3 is TGTGCCACAGGACAGGACTCCCTCCCTATCTATGGCTACACCTTC.

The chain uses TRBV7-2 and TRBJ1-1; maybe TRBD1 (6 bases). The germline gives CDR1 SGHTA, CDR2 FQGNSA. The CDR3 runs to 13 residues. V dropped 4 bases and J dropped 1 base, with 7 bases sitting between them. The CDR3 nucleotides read TGTGCCAGCAGCTCGGACAGGAACACTGAAGCTTTCTTT. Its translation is CASSSDRNTEAFF.

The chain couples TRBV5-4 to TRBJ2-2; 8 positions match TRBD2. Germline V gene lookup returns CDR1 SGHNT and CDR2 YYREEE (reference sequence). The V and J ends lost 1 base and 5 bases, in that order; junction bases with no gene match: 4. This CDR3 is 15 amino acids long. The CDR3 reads CASSLLAGMTGELFF. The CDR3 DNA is TGTGCCAGCAGCTTGCTAGCGGGCATGACCGGGGAGCTGTTTTTT.

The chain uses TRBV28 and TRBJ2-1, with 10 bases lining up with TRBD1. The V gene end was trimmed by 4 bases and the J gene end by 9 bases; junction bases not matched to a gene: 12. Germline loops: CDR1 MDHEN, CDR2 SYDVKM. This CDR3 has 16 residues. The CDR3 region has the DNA TGTGCCAGCAGTTATATCGGGACAGGGGTTCGTGGTGAGCAGTTCTTC. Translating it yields CASSYIGTGVRGEQFF.

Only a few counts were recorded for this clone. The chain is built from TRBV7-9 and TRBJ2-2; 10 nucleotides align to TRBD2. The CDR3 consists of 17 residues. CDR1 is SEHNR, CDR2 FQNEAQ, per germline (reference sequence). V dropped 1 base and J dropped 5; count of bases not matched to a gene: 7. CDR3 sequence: CASSLGTSGGWTGELFF. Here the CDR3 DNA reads TGTGCCAGCAGCTTAGGGACTAGCGGTGGATGGACCGGGGAGCTGTTTTTT.

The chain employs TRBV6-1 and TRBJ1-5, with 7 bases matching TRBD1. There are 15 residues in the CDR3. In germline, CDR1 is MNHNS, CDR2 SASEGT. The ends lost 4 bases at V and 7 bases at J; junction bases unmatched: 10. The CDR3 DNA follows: TGTGCCAGCAGTGTCGACAGGGATTTCTGGCAGCCCCAGCATTTT. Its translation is CASSVDRDFWQPQHF.

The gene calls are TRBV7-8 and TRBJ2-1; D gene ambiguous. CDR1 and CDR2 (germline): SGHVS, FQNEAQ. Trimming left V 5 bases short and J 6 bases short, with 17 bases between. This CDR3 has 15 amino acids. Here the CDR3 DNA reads TGTGCCAGCAGCGCCCATGCCGGAGTAGGCAATGAGCAGTTCTTC. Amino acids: CASSAHAGVGNEQFF.

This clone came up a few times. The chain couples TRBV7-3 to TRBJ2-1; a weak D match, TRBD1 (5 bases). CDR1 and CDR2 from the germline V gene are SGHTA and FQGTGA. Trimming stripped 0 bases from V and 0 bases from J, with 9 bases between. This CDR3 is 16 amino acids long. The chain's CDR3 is CASSLTGLSSYNEQFF. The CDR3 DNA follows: TGTGCCAGCAGCTTAACGGGGCTGAGCTCCTACAATGAGCAGTTCTTC.

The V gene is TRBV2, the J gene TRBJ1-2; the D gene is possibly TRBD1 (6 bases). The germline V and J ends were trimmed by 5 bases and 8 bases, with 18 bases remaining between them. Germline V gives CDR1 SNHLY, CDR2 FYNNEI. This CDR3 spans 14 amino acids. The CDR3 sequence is CASSPQTGMIGYTF. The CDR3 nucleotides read TGTGCCAGCAGTCCCCAGACAGGAATGATAGGCTACACCTTC.

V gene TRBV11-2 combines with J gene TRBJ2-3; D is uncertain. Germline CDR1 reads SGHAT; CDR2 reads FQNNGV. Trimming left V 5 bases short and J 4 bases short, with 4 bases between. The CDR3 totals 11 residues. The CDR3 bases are TGTGCCAGCAGCAAGTCAGATACGCAGTATTTT. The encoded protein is CASSKSDTQYF.

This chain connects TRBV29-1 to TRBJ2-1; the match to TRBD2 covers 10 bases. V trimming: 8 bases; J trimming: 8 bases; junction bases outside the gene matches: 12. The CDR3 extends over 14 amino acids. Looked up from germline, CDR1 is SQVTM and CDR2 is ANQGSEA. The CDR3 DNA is TGCAGCTCGTCGACTAGCGGGTATGCCCATGAGCAGTTCTTC. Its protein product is CSSSTSGYAHEQFF.

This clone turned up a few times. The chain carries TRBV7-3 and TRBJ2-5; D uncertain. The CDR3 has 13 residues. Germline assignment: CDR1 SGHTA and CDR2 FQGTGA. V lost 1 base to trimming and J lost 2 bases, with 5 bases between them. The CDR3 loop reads CASSLREQETQYF. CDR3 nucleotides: TGTGCCAGCAGCTTAAGGGAACAAGAGACCCAGTACTTC.

The CDR3 DNA is TGTGCCAGCAGCTCGTCGACGGGAGGCTACACCTTC. It codes for CASSSSTGGYTF. This chain links TRBV7-9 with TRBJ1-2; D gene unclear. The CDR3 covers 12 residues. Per the germline V gene, CDR1 is SEHNR and CDR2 is FQNEAQ (reference sequence). V was clipped by 4 bases and J by 8 bases, with 11 bases between them.

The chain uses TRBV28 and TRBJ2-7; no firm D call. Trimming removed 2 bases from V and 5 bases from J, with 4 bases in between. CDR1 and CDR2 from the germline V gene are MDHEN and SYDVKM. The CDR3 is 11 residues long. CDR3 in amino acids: CASSLRHEQYF. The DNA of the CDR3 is TGTGCCAGCAGTTTACGCCACGAGCAGTACTTC. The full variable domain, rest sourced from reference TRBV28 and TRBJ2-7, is DVKVTQSSRYLVKRTGEKVFLECVQDMDHENMFWYRQDPGLGLRLIYFSYDVKMKEKGDIPEGYSVSREKKERFSLILESASTNQTSMYLCASSLRHEQYFGPGTRLTVT.

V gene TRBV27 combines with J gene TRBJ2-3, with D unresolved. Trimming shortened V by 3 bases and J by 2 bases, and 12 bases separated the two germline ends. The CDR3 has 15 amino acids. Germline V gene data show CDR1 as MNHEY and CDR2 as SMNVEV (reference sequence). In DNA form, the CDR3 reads TGTGCCAGCAGTTTGGTTAAGGTACCCACAGATACGCAGTATTTT. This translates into CASSLVKVPTDTQYF.

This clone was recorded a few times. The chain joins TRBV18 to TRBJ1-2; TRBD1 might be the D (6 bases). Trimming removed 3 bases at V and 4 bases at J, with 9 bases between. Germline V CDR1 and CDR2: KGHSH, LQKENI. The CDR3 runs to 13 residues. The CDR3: CASSPDRPYGYTF. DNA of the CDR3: TGTGCCAGCTCACCGGACAGACCCTATGGCTACACCTTC.